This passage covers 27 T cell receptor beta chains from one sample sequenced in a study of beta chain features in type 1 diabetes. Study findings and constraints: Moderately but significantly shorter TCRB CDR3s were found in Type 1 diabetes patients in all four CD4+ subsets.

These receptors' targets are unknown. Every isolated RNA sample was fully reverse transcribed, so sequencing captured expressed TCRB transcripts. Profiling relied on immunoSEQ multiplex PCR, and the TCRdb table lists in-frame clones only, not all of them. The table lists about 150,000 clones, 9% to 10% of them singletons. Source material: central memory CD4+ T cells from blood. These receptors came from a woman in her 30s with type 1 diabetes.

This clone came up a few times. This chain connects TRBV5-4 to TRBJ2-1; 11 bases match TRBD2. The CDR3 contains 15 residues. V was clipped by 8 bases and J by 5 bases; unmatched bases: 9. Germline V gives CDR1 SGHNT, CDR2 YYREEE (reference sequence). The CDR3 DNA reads TGTGCCAGAGGATCAGGGACTAGCGGAGACAATGAGCAGTTCTTC. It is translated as CARGSGTSGDNEQFF.

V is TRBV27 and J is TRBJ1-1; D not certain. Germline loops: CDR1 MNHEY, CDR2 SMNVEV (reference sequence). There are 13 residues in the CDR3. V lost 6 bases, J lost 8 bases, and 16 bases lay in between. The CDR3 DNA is TGTGCCAGCAGGGGTGCCACCCGGGAGGAAGCTTTCTTT. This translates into CASRGATREEAFF.

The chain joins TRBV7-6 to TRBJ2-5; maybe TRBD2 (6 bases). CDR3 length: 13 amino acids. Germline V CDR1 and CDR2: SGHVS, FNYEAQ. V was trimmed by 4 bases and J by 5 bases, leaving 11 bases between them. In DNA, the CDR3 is TGTGCCAGCAGCTCCCGGGGGAAGGAGACCCAGTACTTC. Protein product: CASSSRGKETQYF.

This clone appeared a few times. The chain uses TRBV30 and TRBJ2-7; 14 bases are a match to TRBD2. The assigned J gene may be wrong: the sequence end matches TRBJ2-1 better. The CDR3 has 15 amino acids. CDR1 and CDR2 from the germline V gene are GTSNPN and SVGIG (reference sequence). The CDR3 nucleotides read TGTGCCTGGAGTGGACTAGCGGGAGGGTACAATGAGCAGTTCTTC. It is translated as CAWSGLAGGYNEQFF.

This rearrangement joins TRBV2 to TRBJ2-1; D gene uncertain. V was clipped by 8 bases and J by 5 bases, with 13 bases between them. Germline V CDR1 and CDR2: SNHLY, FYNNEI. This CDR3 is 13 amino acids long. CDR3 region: CASAKSRDNEQFF. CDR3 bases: TGTGCCAGCGCAAAATCTAGAGACAATGAGCAGTTCTTC.

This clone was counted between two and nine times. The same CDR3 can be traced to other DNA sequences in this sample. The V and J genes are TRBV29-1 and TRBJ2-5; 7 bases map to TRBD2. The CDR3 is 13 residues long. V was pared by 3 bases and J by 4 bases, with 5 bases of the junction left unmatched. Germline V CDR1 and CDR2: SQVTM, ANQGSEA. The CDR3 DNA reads TGCAGCGTTGATGCCGGGGGGAGAGAGACCCAGTACTTC. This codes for CSVDAGGRETQYF.

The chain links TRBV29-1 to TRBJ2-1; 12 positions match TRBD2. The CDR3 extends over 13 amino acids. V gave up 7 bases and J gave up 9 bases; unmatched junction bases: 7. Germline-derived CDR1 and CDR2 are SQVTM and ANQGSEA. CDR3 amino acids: CSAPGLAGFEQFF. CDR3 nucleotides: TGCAGCGCGCCGGGACTAGCGGGCTTTGAGCAGTTCTTC.

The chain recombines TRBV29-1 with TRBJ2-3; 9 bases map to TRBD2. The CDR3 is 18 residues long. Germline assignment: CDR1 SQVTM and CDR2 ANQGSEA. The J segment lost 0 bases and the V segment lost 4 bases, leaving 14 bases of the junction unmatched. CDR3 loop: CSVGTNPLTSGSTDTQYF. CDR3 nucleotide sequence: TGCAGCGTTGGTACGAACCCCCTTACTAGCGGGAGCACAGATACGCAGTATTTT.

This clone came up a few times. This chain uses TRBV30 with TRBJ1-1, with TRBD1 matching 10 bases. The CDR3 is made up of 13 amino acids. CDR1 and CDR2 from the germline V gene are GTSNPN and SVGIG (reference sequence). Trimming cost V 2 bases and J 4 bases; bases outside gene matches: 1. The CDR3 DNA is TGTGCCTGGAGTCGGACAGGGGGCACTGAAGCTTTCTTT. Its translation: CAWSRTGGTEAFF.

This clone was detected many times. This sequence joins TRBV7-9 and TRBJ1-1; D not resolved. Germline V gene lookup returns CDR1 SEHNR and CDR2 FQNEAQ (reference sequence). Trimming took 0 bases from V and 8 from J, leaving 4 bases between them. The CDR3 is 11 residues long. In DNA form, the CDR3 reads TGTGCCAGCAGCTTAGCCTACGAAGCTTTCTTT. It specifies CASSLAYEAFF.

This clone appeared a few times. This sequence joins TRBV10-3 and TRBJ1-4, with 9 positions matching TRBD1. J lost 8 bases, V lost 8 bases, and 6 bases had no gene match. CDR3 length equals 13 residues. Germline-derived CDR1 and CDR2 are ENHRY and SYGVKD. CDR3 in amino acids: CAIGGQGGEKLFF. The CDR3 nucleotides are TGTGCCATCGGGGGACAGGGAGGGGAAAAACTGTTTTTT.

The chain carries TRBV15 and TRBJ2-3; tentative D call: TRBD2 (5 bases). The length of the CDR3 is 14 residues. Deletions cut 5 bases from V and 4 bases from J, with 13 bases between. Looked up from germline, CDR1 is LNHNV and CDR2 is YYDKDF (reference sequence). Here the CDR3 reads CATSDPSSADTQYF. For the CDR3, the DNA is TGTGCCACCAGCGATCCTAGCAGCGCAGATACGCAGTATTTT. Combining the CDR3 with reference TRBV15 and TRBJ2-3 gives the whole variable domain DAMVIQNPRYQVTQFGKPVTLSCSQTLNHNVMYWYQQKSSQAPKLLFHYYDKDFNNEADTPDNFQSRRPNTSFCFLDIRSPGLGDTAMYLCATSDPSSADTQYFGPGTRLTVL.

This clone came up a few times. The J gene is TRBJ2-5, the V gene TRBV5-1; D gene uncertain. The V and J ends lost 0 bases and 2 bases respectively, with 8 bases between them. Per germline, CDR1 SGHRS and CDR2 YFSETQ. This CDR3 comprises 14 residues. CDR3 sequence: CASSLDTQQETQYF. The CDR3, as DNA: TGCGCCAGCAGCTTGGACACCCAGCAAGAGACCCAGTACTTC.

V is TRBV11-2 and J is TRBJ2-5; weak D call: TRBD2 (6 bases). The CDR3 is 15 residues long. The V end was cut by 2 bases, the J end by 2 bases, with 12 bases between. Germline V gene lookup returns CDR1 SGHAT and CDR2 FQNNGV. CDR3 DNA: TGTGCCAGCAGCTTAAACGGGGGATGGCAAGAGACCCAGTACTTC. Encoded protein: CASSLNGGWQETQYF.

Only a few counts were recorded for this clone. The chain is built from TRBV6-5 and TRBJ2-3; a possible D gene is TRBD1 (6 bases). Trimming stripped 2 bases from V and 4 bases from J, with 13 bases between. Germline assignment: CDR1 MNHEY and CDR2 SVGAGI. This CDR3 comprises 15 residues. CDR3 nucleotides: TGTGCCAGCAGTTACGGGCAGGGGAGTGCAGATACGCAGTATTTT. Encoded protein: CASSYGQGSADTQYF.

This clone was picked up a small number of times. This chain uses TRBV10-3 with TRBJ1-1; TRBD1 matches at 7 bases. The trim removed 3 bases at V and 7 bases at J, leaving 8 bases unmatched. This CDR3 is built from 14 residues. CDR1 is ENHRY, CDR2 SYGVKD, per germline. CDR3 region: CAISERQGSGEAFF. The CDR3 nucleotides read TGTGCCATCAGTGAACGACAGGGATCGGGTGAAGCTTTCTTT.

CDR3 residues: CASSDKSGTGDGYTF. The CDR3 nucleotides are TGTGCCAGCAGTGATAAGTCTGGGACAGGAGATGGCTACACCTTC. The V and J genes are TRBV6-1 and TRBJ1-2, with 8 bases matching TRBD1. V lost 3 bases and J lost 6; bases outside the gene matches: 9. The CDR3 runs 15 residues. Germline V lookup: CDR1 MNHNS, CDR2 SASEGT.

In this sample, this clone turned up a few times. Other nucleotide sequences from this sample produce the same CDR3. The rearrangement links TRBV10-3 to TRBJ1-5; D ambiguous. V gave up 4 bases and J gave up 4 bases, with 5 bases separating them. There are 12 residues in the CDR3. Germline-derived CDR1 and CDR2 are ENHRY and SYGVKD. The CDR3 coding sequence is TGTGCCATCAGTGCGGGAAATCAGCCCCAGCATTTT. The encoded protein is CAISAGNQPQHF.

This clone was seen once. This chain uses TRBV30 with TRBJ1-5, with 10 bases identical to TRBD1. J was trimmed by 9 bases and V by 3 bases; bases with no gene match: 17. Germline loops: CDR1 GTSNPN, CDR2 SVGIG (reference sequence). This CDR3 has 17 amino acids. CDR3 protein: CAWSESLGTGVLRPQHF. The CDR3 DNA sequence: TGTGCCTGGAGCGAATCCTTAGGGACAGGGGTCCTGAGGCCCCAGCATTTT. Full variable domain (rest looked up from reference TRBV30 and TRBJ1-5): SQTIHQWPATLVQPVGSPLSLECTVEGTSNPNLYWYRQAAGRGLQLLFYSVGIGQISSEVPQNLSASRPQDRQFILSSKKLLLSDSGFYLCAWSESLGTGVLRPQHFGDGTRLSIL.

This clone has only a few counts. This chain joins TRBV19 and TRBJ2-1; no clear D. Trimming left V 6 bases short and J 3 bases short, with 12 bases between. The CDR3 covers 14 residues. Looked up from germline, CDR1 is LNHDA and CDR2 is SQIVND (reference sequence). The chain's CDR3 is CASSVPTRYNEQFF. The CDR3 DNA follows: TGTGCCAGTAGCGTCCCTACGCGCTACAATGAGCAGTTCTTC.

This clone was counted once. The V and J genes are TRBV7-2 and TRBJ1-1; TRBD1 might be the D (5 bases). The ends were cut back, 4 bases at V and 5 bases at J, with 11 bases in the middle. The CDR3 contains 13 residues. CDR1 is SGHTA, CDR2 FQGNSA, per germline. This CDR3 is CASSSQGSTEAFF. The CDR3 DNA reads TGTGCCAGCAGCTCGCAGGGAAGTACTGAAGCTTTCTTT.

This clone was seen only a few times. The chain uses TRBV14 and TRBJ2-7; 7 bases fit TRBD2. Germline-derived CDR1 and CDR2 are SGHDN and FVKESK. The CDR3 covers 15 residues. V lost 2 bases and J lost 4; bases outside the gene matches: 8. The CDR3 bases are TGTGCCAGCAGCCAATTCGGGAGGAACGGGTACGAGCAGTACTTC. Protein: CASSQFGRNGYEQYF. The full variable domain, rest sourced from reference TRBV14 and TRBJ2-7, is EAGVTQFPSHSVIEKGQTVTLRCDPISGHDNLYWYRRVMGKEIKFLLHFVKESKQDESGMPNNRFLAERTGGTYSTLKVQPAELEDSGVYFCASSQFGRNGYEQYFGPGTRLTVT.

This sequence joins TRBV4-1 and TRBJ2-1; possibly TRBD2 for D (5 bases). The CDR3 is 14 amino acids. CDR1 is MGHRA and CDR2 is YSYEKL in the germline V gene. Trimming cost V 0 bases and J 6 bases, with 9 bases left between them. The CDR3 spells CASSQELVANEQFF. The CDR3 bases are TGCGCCAGCAGCCAAGAACTAGTGGCCAATGAGCAGTTCTTC.

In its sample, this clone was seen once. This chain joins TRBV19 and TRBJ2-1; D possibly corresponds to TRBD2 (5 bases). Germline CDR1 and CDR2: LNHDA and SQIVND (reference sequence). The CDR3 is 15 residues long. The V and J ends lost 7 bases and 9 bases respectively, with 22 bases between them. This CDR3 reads CASTPFQTIPGEQFF. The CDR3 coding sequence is TGTGCCAGTACTCCCTTCCAGACTATCCCTGGTGAGCAGTTCTTC.

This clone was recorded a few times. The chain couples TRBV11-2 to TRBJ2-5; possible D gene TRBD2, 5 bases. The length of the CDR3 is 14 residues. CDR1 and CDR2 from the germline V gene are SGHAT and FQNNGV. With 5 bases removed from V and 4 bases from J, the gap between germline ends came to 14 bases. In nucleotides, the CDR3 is TGTGCCAGCAGCGATAGAGGCGGGCGAGAGACCCAGTACTTC. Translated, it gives CASSDRGGRETQYF.

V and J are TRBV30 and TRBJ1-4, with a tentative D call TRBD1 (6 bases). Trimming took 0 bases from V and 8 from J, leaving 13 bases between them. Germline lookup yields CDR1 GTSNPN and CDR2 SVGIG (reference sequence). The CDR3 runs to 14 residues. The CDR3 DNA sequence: TGTGCCTGGAGTGTTCTCAGGGGCAGCGAAAAACTGTTTTTT. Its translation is CAWSVLRGSEKLFF.

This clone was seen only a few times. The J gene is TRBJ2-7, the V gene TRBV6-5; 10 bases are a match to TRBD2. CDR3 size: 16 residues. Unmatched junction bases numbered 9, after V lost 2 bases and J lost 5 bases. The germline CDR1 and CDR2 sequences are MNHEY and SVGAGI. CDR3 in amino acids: CASSYGTAGGSHEQYF. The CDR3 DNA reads TGTGCCAGCAGTTACGGAACAGCGGGAGGGTCCCACGAGCAGTACTTC.